What follows describes a single T cell receptor (beta chain). Antigen specificity is unknown. The data stem from a study of shared clonotypes between healthy human individuals. Study-level information: In total, the donors were two women and a few men aged 18 to 49. Findings and caveats of the study: When compared with the clonotypes that were shared by all four sorted-subset donors, the non-shared clonotypes turned out to have lower generation probabilities.

TCRdb's copy holds only in-frame clones and misses some; the assay was immunoSEQ multiplex PCR. The sample holds over a million clones, 75% to 85% seen once. Trimming took 4 bases from V and 8 from J, leaving 21 bases between them. CDR3 size: 16 residues. Germline lookup yields CDR1 SEHNR and CDR2 FQNEAQ (reference sequence). Recent acute infections and vaccinations were absent in the healthy HIV-negative adult donors. Division of CD4+ cells produced a CD45RA+ naive subset and a CD45RA-negative memory subset. The sequenced sample consisted of memory CD4+ T cells from PBMCs. Subset denoted: CD45RA-negative fraction. This receptor was identified in a young man in good health. Some clones in this sample may be carry-over from other donors' samples. The rearrangement uses TRBV7-9 and TRBJ2-1; D is perhaps TRBD1 (7 bases). The CDR3 loop reads CASSSLFQGGLHEQFF. For the CDR3, the DNA is TGTGCCAGCAGCTCGTTGTTCCAGGGGGGATTGCATGAGCAGTTCTTC.